The 18 T cell receptor beta chains presented below share a single source sample, sequenced in a study of CD8 T cells in ankylosing spondylitis. TCRdb called the 5' RACE reads again in MiXCR, with one record for every CDR3 protein. The data show approximately 190,000 distinct CDR3 sequences, 10% to 15% seen once. Sequencing was carried out using blood, either unsorted or a sorted T cell fraction (not recorded which). These TCRs come from a female donor with ankylosing spondylitis or in good health (not recorded which).

This clonotype was counted at least ten times. The chain couples TRBV29-1 to TRBJ1-1; 8 bases match TRBD1. Germline V lookup: CDR1 SQVTM, CDR2 ANQGSEA. This CDR3 has 13 residues. V lost 7 bases, J lost 4 bases, and 8 bases stayed unmatched. CDR3 sequence (DNA): TGCAGCGCCCGCAAACAGGGGGGCACTGAAGCTTTCTTT. Its translation: CSARKQGGTEAFF.

This chain uses TRBV12-3 or TRBV12-4 with TRBJ2-1, with 8 nucleotides matching TRBD1. Trimming cost V 3 bases and J 8 bases; bases outside gene matches: 3. CDR3 size: 13 residues. DNA of the CDR3: TGTGCCAGCAGTTTTACAGGGGGTGATGAGCAGTTCTTC. As protein: CASSFTGGDEQFF.

This clonotype was seen many times. The chain couples TRBV7-3 to TRBJ2-1; TRBD2 agrees at 7 bases. The CDR3 has 15 amino acids. Germline V gives CDR1 SGHTA, CDR2 FQGTGA. V dropped 0 bases and J dropped 8; count of bases not matched to a gene: 7. In DNA, the CDR3 is TGTGCCAGCAGCTTAACTAGCGGGCCTTCGGATGAGCAGTTCTTC. Encoded protein: CASSLTSGPSDEQFF.

Written as DNA, the CDR3 is TGTGCCAGCAGCTCCCAACTAGCGGGAGTAGCCAAAAACATTCAGTACTTC. Translation: CASSSQLAGVAKNIQYF. V is TRBV13 and J is TRBJ2-4; 11 bases line up with TRBD2. The CDR3 is made up of 17 amino acids. Germline assignment: CDR1 PRHDT and CDR2 FYEKMQ (reference sequence). V was pared by 4 bases and J by 0 bases, with 5 bases of the junction left unmatched.

This clonotype came up many times. This chain connects TRBV7-9 to TRBJ2-6; D uncertain. Germline V gene data show CDR1 as SEHNR and CDR2 as FQNEAQ (reference sequence). The CDR3 runs 15 residues. The V and J ends lost 5 bases and 2 bases respectively, with 10 bases between them. The CDR3 bases are TGTGCCAGCAGCCCTGGGTGGGCTGGGGCCAACGTCCTGACTTTC. Translation gives CASSPGWAGANVLTF.

In its sample, this clonotype was seen many times. CDR3 amino acids: CASSSTPRLAGSGSEQFF. CDR3 bases: TGTGCCAGCAGTTCGACCCCCCGACTAGCGGGATCTGGTAGTGAGCAGTTCTTC. The V and J genes are TRBV27 and TRBJ2-1, with 11 bases that match TRBD2. The CDR3 has 18 residues. With 4 bases clipped from V and 9 bases from J, the junction kept 17 bases outside the gene matches. In germline, CDR1 is MNHEY, CDR2 SMNVEV (reference sequence).

This clonotype was found many times. The chain uses TRBV5-6 and TRBJ2-1, with 9 bases that match TRBD2. In germline, CDR1 is SGHDT, CDR2 YYEEEE. V lost 0 bases to trimming and J lost 13 bases; unmatched junction nucleotides: 26. The length of the CDR3 is 20 residues. The CDR3 DNA reads as TGTGCCAGCAGCTTGGATGGCAGGGGCGGATGGGCTAGCGGGGCCTTACTCCAGTTCTTC. The encoded protein is CASSLDGRGGWASGALLQFF.

To note about this clonotype: A clone one base away is much larger, so this may be a read error. This chain joins TRBV5-1 and TRBJ2-7; D might be TRBD2 (6 bases). The CDR3 extends over 15 amino acids. The germline gives CDR1 SGHRS, CDR2 YFSETQ. The DNA of the CDR3 is TGCGCCAGCAGCTTGGGGGGACTTCCTTCCTACGAGCAGCACTTC. The encoded protein is CASSLGGLPSYEQHF.

The sample holds many counts of this clonotype. The chain links TRBV29-1 to TRBJ2-7; maybe TRBD2 (6 bases). Between the trimmed V and J ends, which lost 4 bases and 5 bases, there was a span of 12 bases. The CDR3 contains 12 residues. Per the germline V gene, CDR1 is SQVTM and CDR2 is ANQGSEA. CDR3 region: CSVVRGWNEQYF. The CDR3 DNA follows: TGCAGCGTTGTCCGGGGGTGGAACGAGCAGTACTTC.

Points on this clonotype: The junction departs from the called germline gene at one end, perhaps through a read error. The DNA for the CDR3 is TGTGCCAGCAGACGGGACTTCGCTAGCACAGATACGCTGTATTTT. It yields the protein CASRRDFASTDTLYF. The J gene is TRBJ2-3, the V gene TRBV6-1, with a tentative D call TRBD2 (6 bases). The CDR3 has 15 residues. Germline CDR1 is MNHNS and CDR2 is SASEGT.

This clonotype was observed at least ten times. This chain's CDR3 is CASSGTGQGSSYEQYF. The CDR3, as DNA: TGTGCCAGCAGCGGAACGGGACAGGGATCATCCTACGAGCAGTACTTC. The genes are TRBV7-8 and TRBJ2-7; 9 nucleotides agree with TRBD1. The CDR3 loop spans 16 amino acids. Germline CDR1 SGHVS, CDR2 FQNEAQ. J gave up 1 base and V 5 bases, and 9 bases lay outside the gene matches.

The chain has TRBV7-9 and TRBJ2-1, with 9 bases identical to TRBD1. The germline V gene encodes CDR1 SEHNR and CDR2 FQNEAQ (reference sequence). This CDR3 region has 14 residues. J lost 9 bases, V lost 1 base, and 4 bases had no gene match. As DNA, the CDR3 is TGTGCCAGCAGCTTAGACAGGGGGCTTGGTGAGCAGTTCTTC. It is translated as CASSLDRGLGEQFF.

This clonotype occurred many times. The CDR3 region has the DNA TGTGCCAGCAGTTCCGGGACACCGATTGGGCCCCAGCATTTT. Translation: CASSSGTPIGPQHF. The chain links TRBV12-3 or TRBV12-4 to TRBJ1-5, with D possibly matching TRBD1 (6 bases). This CDR3 comprises 14 residues. The V and J ends lost 4 bases and 9 bases respectively, with 16 bases between them.

Many counts were recorded for this clonotype. The genes are TRBV12-3 or TRBV12-4 and TRBJ1-5; no clear D. Deletions cut 6 bases from V and 2 bases from J, with 11 bases between. The CDR3 is made up of 14 amino acids. For the CDR3, the DNA is TGTGCCAGCAGCCTTCACACACGCAATCAGCCCCAGCATTTT. Encoded protein: CASSLHTRNQPQHF.

The genes are TRBV6-2 or TRBV6-3 and TRBJ1-5, with D maybe TRBD1 (6 bases). Trimming shortened V by 7 bases and J by 2 bases, and 9 bases separated the two germline ends. There are 13 residues in the CDR3. Germline V gene sequence: CDR1 MNHEY, CDR2 SVGEGT. CDR3 DNA: TGTGCCAGCAAGGCAGGGGGCAATCAGCCCCAGCATTTT. Its translation is CASKAGGNQPQHF.

This clonotype has a count of ten or more. The CDR3 DNA reads TGCGCCAGCAGCCAAGAACGGACAGGCTCCTATGGCTACACCTTC. It yields the protein CASSQERTGSYGYTF. V and J are TRBV4-1 and TRBJ1-2; 7 nucleotides agree with TRBD1. CDR3 length equals 15 residues. CDR1 MGHRA and CDR2 YSYEKL come from the germline V gene. V dropped 0 bases and J dropped 4; count of bases not matched to a gene: 5.

This clonotype was picked up a small number of times. The rearrangement links TRBV7-9 to TRBJ1-2; tentative D call: TRBD1 (5 bases). The CDR3 runs 15 residues. Germline CDR1 is SEHNR and CDR2 is FQNEAQ (reference sequence). V dropped 0 bases and J dropped 6 bases, with 14 bases sitting between them. The CDR3 region is CASSLADVAGDGYTF. Written as DNA, the CDR3 is TGTGCCAGCAGCTTAGCGGACGTCGCGGGGGATGGCTACACCTTC.

This clonotype was observed many times. The rearrangement uses TRBV5-1 and TRBJ2-1; possible D gene TRBD1, 6 bases. V lost 3 bases to trimming and J lost 4 bases, with 11 bases between them. Germline lookup yields CDR1 SGHRS and CDR2 YFSETQ. The CDR3 has 14 residues. CDR3 region: CASSSLQGYNEQFF. The CDR3 bases are TGCGCCAGCAGCTCCCTACAGGGATACAATGAGCAGTTCTTC.